These 28 T cell receptor beta chains came from one sample sequenced in a study of regulatory T cells in long-lasting Graves disease. Time point specified: persistent/refractory GD, antithyroid drugs over 5 years with positive TRAb. RNA from PBMCs was the source of the TCR library. Both iRepertoire HTBI primers and Arm-PCR of CDR3 regions were used to build the TCR beta libraries. TCRdb reanalysed the multiplex PCR reads using MiXCR and keeps one entry per CDR3 protein. The sample yields over 350,000 distinct CDR3 sequences, roughly 20% seen once. The source material was peripheral blood mononuclear cells (PBMCs), sampled when the disease was refractory, from a patient treated with antithyroid drugs. These receptors originate from a female donor with Graves disease.

This clonotype was seen only a few times. The chain recombines TRBV5-1 with TRBJ2-7; 9 nucleotides agree with TRBD1. The V gene end was trimmed by 0 bases and the J gene end by 3 bases; junction bases not matched to a gene: 4. The CDR3 runs to 15 residues. Germline values: CDR1 SGHRS, CDR2 YFSETQ. CDR3 nucleotides: TGCGCCAGCAGCTTGGTGGCGGGACAGGGCTACGAGCAGTACTTC. Residues: CASSLVAGQGYEQYF.

This clonotype occurred many times. The rearrangement links TRBV30 to TRBJ1-1; maybe TRBD1 (6 bases). The V end was cut by 0 bases, the J end by 3 bases, with 11 bases between. CDR1 and CDR2 (germline): GTSNPN, SVGIG (reference sequence). CDR3 size: 14 residues. In DNA form, the CDR3 reads TGTGCCTGGAGTGTAGGGGGAGTCGACACTGAAGCTTTCTTT. Its protein is CAWSVGGVDTEAFF.

The chain uses TRBV11-3 and TRBJ2-2; D ambiguous. CDR1 is SGHNT, CDR2 YENEEA, per germline. The CDR3 consists of 14 residues. V shed 5 bases and J shed 7 bases, with 14 bases lying between them. Here the CDR3 DNA reads TGTGCCAGCAGCAACACAGCACTGGGCGGGGAGCTGTTTTTT. Protein sequence: CASSNTALGGELFF.

The V call is TRBV27, the J call TRBJ2-2; D possibly corresponds to TRBD1 (5 bases). Trimming took off 0 bases at V and 0 bases at J, with 11 bases between the two ends. Germline V lookup: CDR1 MNHEY, CDR2 SMNVEV (reference sequence). This CDR3 is built from 17 residues. The CDR3 reads CASSLSIRTPNTGELFF. The CDR3 coding sequence is TGTGCCAGCAGTTTATCTATCAGGACACCGAACACCGGGGAGCTGTTTTTT.

The sample holds many counts of this clonotype. The V call is TRBV2, the J call TRBJ1-5; unclear D gene. The ends were cut back, 5 bases at V and 3 bases at J, with 14 bases in the middle. Germline V gene lookup returns CDR1 SNHLY and CDR2 FYNNEI. The CDR3 sequence is 15 residues long. CDR3 region: CASSPRGHNNQPQHF. The CDR3 DNA reads TGTGCCAGCAGTCCCCGGGGTCATAACAATCAGCCCCAGCATTTT.

This clonotype was picked up many times. One junction end disagrees with the germline gene, perhaps due to a read error. V gene TRBV18 combines with J gene TRBJ1-1; D remains unclear. This CDR3 has 14 residues. CDR1 is KGHSH, CDR2 LQKENI, per germline. The DNA for the CDR3 is TGTGCCAGTTCACTAGACGAAGCGGACGATGAAGCTTTCTTT. The encoded protein is CASSLDEADDEAFF.

This rearrangement joins TRBV7-2 to TRBJ2-2; D unresolved. V was shortened by 4 bases and J by 1 base, with 7 bases between the two germline ends. Looked up from germline, CDR1 is SGHTA and CDR2 is FQGNSA. The CDR3 has 14 amino acids. This CDR3 is CASSSDGNTGELFF. Here the CDR3 DNA reads TGTGCCAGCAGCTCCGACGGGAACACCGGGGAGCTGTTTTTT.

Remarks on this clonotype: A much larger clonotype is one base distant, so this may be a read error. V and J are TRBV7-9 and TRBJ2-7, with D possibly TRBD1 on 6 matching bases. The CDR3 is 13 residues long. Per germline, CDR1 SEHNR and CDR2 FQNEAQ (reference sequence). The CDR3 DNA follows: TGTGCCAGCAGCTTGCAGGGGTACTACGGGCAGTACTTC. This gives the protein CASSLQGYYGQYF.

CDR3 in DNA: TGTGCCAGCAGCCCTGGACAGGGATTTGCTTATGGCTACACCTTC. Its protein product is CASSPGQGFAYGYTF. The V call is TRBV5-6, the J call TRBJ1-2; TRBD1 matches at 8 bases. V shed 4 bases, J shed 5 bases, and the junction held 10 bases outside the gene matches. The CDR3 loop spans 15 amino acids. Germline V gene sequence: CDR1 SGHDT, CDR2 YYEEEE.

This clonotype was recorded many times. This chain connects TRBV12-3 or TRBV12-4 to TRBJ2-7, with 13 bases aligning to TRBD2. Losses at the gene ends were 6 bases for V and 7 bases for J; bases not matched to a gene: 6. This CDR3 region has 14 residues. The CDR3 DNA is TGTGCCAGCAGGCGGACTAGCGGGAGAGGTGAGCAGTACTTC. Its protein is CASRRTSGRGEQYF.

The CDR3 spells CASSFWRIPSGANVLTF. CDR3 bases: TGTGCCAGCAGCTTTTGGAGGATCCCCTCTGGGGCCAACGTCCTGACTTTC. The rearrangement uses TRBV7-8 and TRBJ2-6; weak D call: TRBD2 (5 bases). Trimming shortened V by 3 bases and J by 0 bases, and 12 bases separated the two germline ends. This CDR3 comprises 17 residues. CDR1 and CDR2 from the germline V gene are SGHVS and FQNEAQ. The full variable domain, completed using reference TRBV7-8 and TRBJ2-6, is GAGVSQSPRYKVAKRGQDVALRCDPISGHVSLFWYQQALGQGPEFLTYFQNEAQLDKSGLPSDRFFAERPEGSVSTLKIQRTQQEDSAVYLCASSFWRIPSGANVLTFGAGSRLTVL.

On this clonotype itself: A read error is possible here, since a much larger clone lies one base away. V gene TRBV12-3 or TRBV12-4 combines with J gene TRBJ1-6, with a possible D match to TRBD1 (5 bases). The CDR3 sequence is 14 residues long. CDR3 loop: CASSFWAGDSLLHF. Here the CDR3 DNA reads TGTGCCAGCAGTTTTTGGGCGGGGGATTCACTCCTCCACTTT.

The table lists this clonotype with many counts. V is TRBV12-3 or TRBV12-4 and J is TRBJ2-5, with no clear D. CDR3 size: 14 residues. Between the trimmed V and J ends, which lost 5 bases and 5 bases, there was a span of 15 bases. The CDR3 DNA reads as TGTGCCAGCAGTCAACCCCCTTTAGGGGAGACCCAGTACTTC. Amino acids: CASSQPPLGETQYF.

This clonotype has only a few counts. The V and J genes are TRBV20-1 and TRBJ2-7; TRBD2 matches 9 bases. This CDR3 is 15 amino acids long. Germline loops: CDR1 DFQATT, CDR2 SNEGSKA (reference sequence). With 0 bases clipped from V and 4 bases from J, the junction kept 7 bases outside the gene matches. CDR3 region: CSARDWKREAYEQYF. DNA for the CDR3: TGCAGTGCTAGAGATTGGAAGCGGGAGGCGTACGAGCAGTACTTC.

This clonotype came up many times. The rearrangement uses TRBV12-3 or TRBV12-4 and TRBJ2-7, with TRBD2 identical over 9 bases. Trimming at V came to 5 bases and at J to 6 bases, leaving 5 bases not matched to a gene. This CDR3 has 13 amino acids. The CDR3 region is CASSPAGGAEQYF. CDR3 bases: TGTGCCAGCAGTCCAGCGGGGGGCGCCGAGCAGTACTTC.

V is TRBV20-1 and J is TRBJ2-2; D remains unclear. Trimming stripped 3 bases from V and 7 bases from J, with 9 bases between. The germline gives CDR1 DFQATT, CDR2 SNEGSKA (reference sequence). The CDR3 length is 12 residues. CDR3 nucleotide sequence: TGCAGTGCTAGCAGGACGGGCGGGGAGCTGTTTTTT. Its protein product is CSASRTGGELFF.

Of note for this clonotype: A read error may explain this, as a much larger clone is one base away. DNA for the CDR3: TGTGCCAGCAGTTGGACAGGGATCAGTCAGCCCCAGCATTTT. The encoded protein is CASSWTGISQPQHF. The chain employs TRBV27 and TRBJ1-5, with TRBD1 matching over 8 bases. Germline V gene data show CDR1 as MNHEY and CDR2 as SMNVEV (reference sequence). With V trimmed by 4 bases and J by 6 bases, 5 bases remained unmatched. There are 14 residues in the CDR3.

At least ten counts were recorded for this clonotype. This chain uses TRBV12-3 or TRBV12-4 with TRBJ2-7; 9 positions agree with TRBD2. The V and J ends lost 8 bases and 2 bases, in that order; junction bases with no gene match: 10. The CDR3 consists of 15 residues. The CDR3 region has the DNA TGTGCCAGCCGCCTTGGGGCGGGGGGGGCCTACGAGCAGTACTTC. Protein product: CASRLGAGGAYEQYF.

The J gene is TRBJ2-7, the V gene TRBV4-3; 7 nucleotides align to TRBD1. CDR1 and CDR2 (germline): LGHNA, YSLEER. The CDR3 contains 13 residues. V trimming: 8 bases; J trimming: 3 bases; junction bases outside the gene matches: 7. CDR3 loop: CASALGTDYEQYF. For the CDR3, the DNA is TGCGCCAGCGCTCTGGGGACAGACTACGAGCAGTACTTC.

The chain carries TRBV6-2 or TRBV6-3 and TRBJ2-1, with D possibly matching TRBD2 (5 bases). The V and J ends lost 7 bases and 1 base respectively, with 17 bases between them. Germline assignment: CDR1 MNHEY and CDR2 SVGEGT. The CDR3 is 16 amino acids. CDR3 amino acids: CASISSRGWSYNEQFF. The CDR3 DNA is TGTGCCAGCATCTCTAGTCGGGGATGGTCCTACAATGAGCAGTTCTTC.

This clonotype was counted between two and nine times. The V call is TRBV20-1, the J call TRBJ2-7, with D possibly TRBD2 on 6 matching bases. The CDR3 totals 15 residues. Looked up from germline, CDR1 is DFQATT and CDR2 is SNEGSKA (reference sequence). V dropped 0 bases and J dropped 1 base, with 13 bases sitting between them. The DNA of the CDR3 is TGCAGTGCTAGAGAGGAGGGATTCGTGTCCTACGAGCAGTACTTC. This codes for CSAREEGFVSYEQYF.

This clonotype came up a few times. V is TRBV5-1 and J is TRBJ2-2; 9 bases agree with TRBD1. Trimming removed 5 bases from V and 7 bases from J; junction bases left unmatched: 9. CDR1 is SGHRS, CDR2 YFSETQ, per germline. The CDR3 is 15 residues long. The CDR3 DNA reads TGCGCCAGCAGGGGACCGGGACAGGGCCTCGGGGAGCTGTTTTTT. As protein: CASRGPGQGLGELFF.

The genes are TRBV6-1 and TRBJ2-3; D unresolved. The germline V gene has CDR1 MNHNS and CDR2 SASEGT. CDR3 length: 13 residues. V dropped 6 bases and J dropped 6 bases, with 13 bases sitting between them. Here the CDR3 reads CASRFLVRDTQYF. The CDR3 DNA sequence: TGTGCCAGCAGATTCCTCGTGAGGGATACGCAGTATTTT.

This clonotype has ten or more counts. The rearrangement links TRBV6-2 or TRBV6-3 to TRBJ1-2; TRBD1 agrees at 8 bases. Germline values: CDR1 MNHEY, CDR2 SVGEGT. This CDR3 has 16 residues. V lost 4 bases and J lost 2; bases outside the gene matches: 9. The CDR3 reads CASSSHVRGLNYGYTF. CDR3 DNA sequence: TGTGCCAGCAGTTCCCACGTCAGGGGGCTGAACTATGGCTACACCTTC.

Remarks on this clonotype: This sequence may be a read error, since a much larger clone differs from it by one base. The chain is built from TRBV30 and TRBJ2-5; a weak D match, TRBD2 (5 bases). Trimming removed 1 base from V and 5 bases from J, with 11 bases in between. The CDR3 is made up of 13 amino acids. Per germline, CDR1 GTSNPN and CDR2 SVGIG (reference sequence). This chain's CDR3 is CAWSARRHETQYF. CDR3 sequence (DNA): TGTGCCTGGAGTGCCCGGAGGCACGAGACCCAGTACTTC.

This clonotype was observed a single time. This chain links TRBV6-1 with TRBJ2-1, with 7 bases fitting TRBD1. Germline CDR1 is MNHNS and CDR2 is SASEGT. The CDR3 sequence is 16 residues long. The V gene end was trimmed by 8 bases and the J gene end by 1 base; junction bases not matched to a gene: 11. The CDR3 nucleotides are TGTGCCAGCTCCCACCCGACAGGGTCGTCCTACAATGAGCAGTTCTTC. Encoded protein: CASSHPTGSSYNEQFF.

This clonotype was detected ten times or more. Written as DNA, the CDR3 is TGTGCCAACTCCCGAGAGGGCAATCAGCCCCAGCATTTT. This translates into CANSREGNQPQHF. The J gene is TRBJ1-5, the V gene TRBV2; D is unresolved. V lost 10 bases, J lost 2 bases, and 12 bases lay in between. This CDR3 has 13 amino acids. Germline loops: CDR1 SNHLY, CDR2 FYNNEI.

This clonotype has at least ten counts. The J gene is TRBJ1-2, the V gene TRBV28; 8 bases align to TRBD1. This CDR3 contains 14 residues. The J segment lost 6 bases and the V segment lost 6 bases, leaving 9 bases of the junction unmatched. Germline lookup yields CDR1 MDHEN and CDR2 SYDVKM. The CDR3, as DNA: TGTGCCAGCAGCACAACAGGGGGGATCGATGGCTACACCTTC. The encoded protein is CASSTTGGIDGYTF.